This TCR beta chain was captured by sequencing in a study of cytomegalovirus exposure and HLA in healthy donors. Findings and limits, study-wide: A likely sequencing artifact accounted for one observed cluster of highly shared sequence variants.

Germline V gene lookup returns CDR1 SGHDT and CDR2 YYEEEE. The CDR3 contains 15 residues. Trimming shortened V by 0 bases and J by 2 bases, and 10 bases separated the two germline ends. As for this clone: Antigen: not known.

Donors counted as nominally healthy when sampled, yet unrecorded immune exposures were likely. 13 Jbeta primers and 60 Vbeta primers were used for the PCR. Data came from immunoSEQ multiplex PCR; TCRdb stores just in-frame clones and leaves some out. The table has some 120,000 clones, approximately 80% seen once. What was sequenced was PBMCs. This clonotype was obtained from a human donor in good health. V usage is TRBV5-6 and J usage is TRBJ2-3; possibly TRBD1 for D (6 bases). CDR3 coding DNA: TGTGCCAGCAGCTTGGTGGGGACAAACACAGATACGCAGTATTTT. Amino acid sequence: CASSLVGTNTDTQYF.